This is a list of T cell receptor beta chains from one sample in a study of beta chain features in type 1 diabetes. TCRdb's table, derived via immunoSEQ multiplex PCR, lists solely in-frame clones and lacks some. Altogether under 250,000 clones are present, approximately 14% being singletons, with the ten largest covering almost 0.02%. Material: naive CD4+ T cells from blood. These receptors all come from a man aged 25-45 years with type 1 diabetes. CDR3s include the opening cysteine and the closing phenylalanine or tryptophan. The order of the fields is CDR3 DNA, CDR3 protein, V gene, D gene, J gene, clone size. A D gene is named only where the DNA matches it firmly. A row's size may be missing; if present it is once, few, many or a size class.

DNA: TGTGCCAGCAGTGGTCTCGCCACGGACAGCACGCAGTATTTT; CDR3: CASSGLATDSTQYF; V: TRBV2; D: -; J: TRBJ2-3; size: -
DNA: TGTGCCAGCAGCCTAGGGGGACAGGGGAGGGAGACCCAGTACTTC; CDR3: CASSLGGQGRETQYF; V: TRBV5-4; D: TRBD1; J: TRBJ2-5; size: -
DNA: TGTGCCAGCAGCCCGAGGGCCCCCGGTGGCTACACCTTC; CDR3: CASSPRAPGGYTF; V: TRBV11-2; D: -; J: TRBJ1-2; size: -
DNA: TGCGCCAGCAGCCCAGGACAGGTTGGCGAAGCTTTCTTT; CDR3: CASSPGQVGEAFF; V: TRBV5-1; D: TRBD1; J: TRBJ1-1; size: -
DNA: TGTGCCAGCAGCGTCAGGGGATCCCTGAACACTGAAGCTTTCTTT; CDR3: CASSVRGSLNTEAFF; V: TRBV9; D: -; J: TRBJ1-1; size: -
DNA: TGTGCCACCCGGACCAGCGGACGCTACGAGCAGTACTTC; CDR3: CATRTSGRYEQYF; V: TRBV6-5; D: -; J: TRBJ2-7; size: few
DNA: TGTGCCATCAGTGAGTTGGCGGGGGGGCCTTACAATGAGCAGTTCTTC; CDR3: CAISELAGGPYNEQFF; V: TRBV10-3; D: TRBD2; J: TRBJ2-1; size: -
DNA: TGTGCCAGCAGTGCACCGGGGACAGTCTATGGCTACACCTTC; CDR3: CASSAPGTVYGYTF; V: TRBV25-1; D: TRBD1; J: TRBJ1-2; size: -
DNA: TGCAGCGTTGGGGGGGGACCTAACTATGGCTACACCTTC; CDR3: CSVGGGPNYGYTF; V: TRBV29-1; D: -; J: TRBJ1-2; size: few
DNA: TGTGCCTGGAGTGTGACAGTCATGAACACTGAAGCTTTCTTT; CDR3: CAWSVTVMNTEAFF; V: TRBV30; D: -; J: TRBJ1-1; size: few
DNA: TGCGCCAGCAGCTTGTGGGCAGGGGTTCCCTACGAGCAGTACTTC; CDR3: CASSLWAGVPYEQYF; V: TRBV5-1; D: -; J: TRBJ2-7; size: -
DNA: TGTGCCAGCAGCGAAACTAGCGGCACAGATACGCAGTATTTT; CDR3: CASSETSGTDTQYF; V: TRBV2; D: TRBD2; J: TRBJ2-3; size: few
DNA: TGTGCCTGGAGTCCTGGCAGGGCGTACACCGGGGAGCTGTTTTTT; CDR3: CAWSPGRAYTGELFF; V: TRBV30; D: -; J: TRBJ2-2; size: few
DNA: TGCGCCACCCGCGGGACTAGCGGGACCGAGCAGTACTTC; CDR3: CATRGTSGTEQYF; V: TRBV10-2; D: TRBD2; J: TRBJ2-7; size: -
DNA: TGCAGCGTTGAAGATGTAACAGTTGGCTATGGCTACACCTTC; CDR3: CSVEDVTVGYGYTF; V: TRBV29-1; D: -; J: TRBJ1-2; size: few
DNA: TGTGCCAGCAGCTTAGGGGCAGGGTTCGGCTACACCTTC; CDR3: CASSLGAGFGYTF; V: TRBV7-2; D: -; J: TRBJ1-2; size: -
DNA: TGTGCCGGGCGACAGGGGGATAATCAGCCCCAGCATTTT; CDR3: CAGRQGDNQPQHF; V: TRBV10-3; D: TRBD1; J: TRBJ1-5; size: -
DNA: TGTGCCAGCAGCTTCCTTAGAGCGGGGGTCCCCGGGGAGCTGTTTTTT; CDR3: CASSFLRAGVPGELFF; V: TRBV11-3; D: TRBD2; J: TRBJ2-2; size: -
DNA: TGTGCCAGCAGCTACGGGGGAGACACTGAAGCTTTCTTT; CDR3: CASSYGGDTEAFF; V: TRBV13; D: -; J: TRBJ1-1; size: few
DNA: TGTGCCAGCAGCTTAGGGACAGGGGGCGTCTCCTACGAGCAGTACTTC; CDR3: CASSLGTGGVSYEQYF; V: TRBV11-2; D: TRBD1; J: TRBJ2-7; size: few
DNA: TGTGCCAGCTTTCTGGACAGGGGGACCACTGAAGCTTTCTTT; CDR3: CASFLDRGTTEAFF; V: TRBV7-9; D: TRBD1; J: TRBJ1-1; size: -
DNA: TGTGCCAGCGGCCGTAGAGCGGAGCTTGGTGGTGAGCAGTTCTTC; CDR3: CASGRRAELGGEQFF; V: TRBV7-9; D: -; J: TRBJ2-1; size: -
DNA: TGTGCCAGCAGCTTGGTCGCAGCCTCTGACTACACAGATACGCAGTATTTT; CDR3: CASSLVAASDYTDTQYF; V: TRBV5-6; D: -; J: TRBJ2-3; size: -
DNA: TGTGCCAGCAGTTTCAATGGTGGGAGGCGTCGGACCCAGTACTTC; CDR3: CASSFNGGRRRTQYF; V: TRBV27; D: -; J: TRBJ2-5; size: -
DNA: TGTGCCAGTAGTAAAGCGGGAGAACCCTACAATGAGCAGTTCTTC; CDR3: CASSKAGEPYNEQFF; V: TRBV19; D: TRBD2; J: TRBJ2-1; size: few
DNA: TGTGCCAGCAGTCAGCCGGGGATAGGTGGGGCCAACGTCCTGACTTTC; CDR3: CASSQPGIGGANVLTF; V: TRBV6-6; D: -; J: TRBJ2-6; size: -
DNA: TGCGCCAGCAGCGGGGGGACAGGGGGGACTGAAGCTTTCTTT; CDR3: CASSGGTGGTEAFF; V: TRBV5-1; D: TRBD1; J: TRBJ1-1; size: few